The 8 T cell receptor beta chains below come from one sample, sequenced in a study of CD8+CD57+ T cells in acquired aplastic anemia. Individuals selected for sequencing had exhibited CD8+CD57+ cell expansion on flow cytometry. Genomic DNA templated the TCR beta VDJ and CDR3 profiling. TCRdb analysed the reads with MiXCR anew, one entry per CDR3 protein. The profile shows 120,000 or so distinct CDR3 sequences, about two fifths of them singletons. Sequencing was done on a sample of sorted CD4+, CD8+, or CD8+CD57+ T cells (not recorded which) from PBMCs. These receptors were obtained from a human donor with aplastic anemia.

This clonotype appeared many times. The chain links TRBV5-6 to TRBJ1-1, with TRBD1 identical over 8 bases. CDR3 length equals 15 residues. Trimming cost V 2 bases and J 1 base; bases outside gene matches: 4. Germline-derived CDR1 and CDR2 are SGHDT and YYEEEE. The CDR3 sequence: CASSFRDRWNTEAFF. CDR3 nucleotides: TGTGCCAGCAGCTTCCGGGACAGGTGGAACACTGAAGCTTTCTTT.

The chain couples TRBV7-8 to TRBJ2-7; maybe TRBD2 (7 bases). CDR3 length equals 15 residues. The germline V gene has CDR1 SGHVS and CDR2 FQNEAQ. V lost 5 bases and J lost 7, with 21 bases in between. DNA of the CDR3: TGTGCCAGCAGCCCCAATCGAGGGAGGGGGAAGGAGCAGTACTTC. It codes for CASSPNRGRGKEQYF.

The V call is TRBV15, the J call TRBJ2-3, with D tentatively TRBD1 or TRBD2 (6 bases each). CDR1 and CDR2 from the germline V gene are LNHNV and YYDKDF (reference sequence). V lost 3 bases and J lost 3, with 16 bases in between. CDR3 size: 16 residues. The CDR3 reads CATSSEGGFRTDTQYF. For the CDR3, the DNA is TGTGCCACCAGCAGTGAAGGGGGGTTTAGGACAGATACGCAGTATTTT.

This clonotype occurred once. A much larger clone differs from this one at a single base, so this may be a read error. This chain links TRBV7-2 with TRBJ1-4; TRBD1 agrees at 10 bases. CDR1 is SGHTA, CDR2 FQGNSA, per germline. The length of the CDR3 is 15 residues. V was pared by 5 bases and J by 11 bases, with 11 bases of the junction left unmatched. The CDR3 DNA reads as TGTGCCAGCAGCCCCTGGACAGGGGGGGGTGGGAAACTGTTTTTT. It codes for CASSPWTGGGGKLFF.

This clonotype was observed at least ten times. The chain carries TRBV12-3 or TRBV12-4 and TRBJ2-7; weak D call: TRBD1 (6 bases). The V end was cut by 8 bases, the J end by 5 bases, with 19 bases between. The length of the CDR3 is 14 residues. This CDR3 is CASSFQGHGNEQYF. In DNA, the CDR3 is TGTGCCAGCTCCTTTCAGGGACATGGGAACGAGCAGTACTTC.

V and J are TRBV7-9 and TRBJ2-5; D gene unclear. The CDR3 is 14 residues long. Germline-derived CDR1 and CDR2 are SEHNR and FQNEAQ (reference sequence). Trimming left V 2 bases short and J 4 bases short, with 11 bases between. The CDR3 DNA reads as TGTGCCAGCAGCTTATTAGGTTCCGGAGAGACCCAGTACTTC. Protein sequence: CASSLLGSGETQYF.

A few counts support this clonotype. The chain employs TRBV6-2 or TRBV6-3 and TRBJ2-3; 7 nucleotides agree with TRBD1. Trimming took 2 bases from V and 4 from J; bases not matched to a gene: 6. Germline CDR1 reads MNHEY; CDR2 reads SVGEGT. The CDR3 has 15 amino acids. CDR3 protein: CASSYPAGGADTQYF. CDR3 nucleotides: TGTGCCAGCAGTTACCCGGCAGGGGGAGCAGATACGCAGTATTTT.

The chain is built from TRBV19 and TRBJ2-5; 9 nucleotides match TRBD2. Trimming at V came to 5 bases and at J to 7 bases, leaving 14 bases not matched to a gene. This CDR3 contains 16 residues. Per the germline V gene, CDR1 is LNHDA and CDR2 is SQIVND (reference sequence). CDR3 sequence: CASSHPGLAREGTQYF. The CDR3 nucleotides are TGTGCCAGTAGTCATCCGGGACTAGCCAGAGAGGGGACCCAGTACTTC.